Presented here are 21 T cell receptor beta chains from one specimen sequenced in a study of blood T cell repertoires in COVID-19. Produced via immunoSEQ multiplex PCR; TCRdb's table is partial and in-frame only. The data contain over 35,000 clones, roughly 92% of them singletons. Specimen: peripheral blood. All receptors derive from a man aged 45-65 years with active COVID-19.

V gene TRBV18 combines with J gene TRBJ2-7; D gene ambiguous. V lost 8 bases and J lost 6, with 17 bases in between. The germline gives CDR1 KGHSH, CDR2 LQKENI. CDR3 size: 13 residues. This chain's CDR3 is CASTSHTLAEQYF. DNA for the CDR3: TGTGCCAGCACGTCGCACACCTTGGCCGAGCAGTACTTC.

The V and J genes are TRBV5-8 and TRBJ1-4; TRBD1 agrees at 10 bases. This CDR3 has 15 residues. CDR1 and CDR2 (germline): SGHTS, YDEGEE. V shed 5 bases and J 7 bases; nucleotides not matched to a gene: 8. The CDR3 protein is CASSQRGTGVEKLFF. The CDR3 DNA is TGTGCCAGCAGTCAGCGTGGGACAGGGGTTGAAAAACTGTTTTTT.

This rearrangement joins TRBV18 to TRBJ2-5; D is possibly TRBD2 (6 bases). With 8 bases removed from V and 5 bases from J, the gap between germline ends came to 18 bases. Germline V gene data show CDR1 as KGHSH and CDR2 as LQKENI. The CDR3 is 14 amino acids. Written as DNA, the CDR3 is TGTGCCAGCCTCCGGACTCCGGGGGAGGAGACCCAGTACTTC. It encodes CASLRTPGEETQYF. Full variable domain (outside the CDR3, taken from reference TRBV18 and TRBJ2-5): NAGVMQNPRHLVRRRGQEARLRCSPMKGHSHVYWYRQLPEEGLKFMVYLQKENIIDESGMPKERFSAEFPKEGPSILRIQQVVRGDSAAYFCASLRTPGEETQYFGPGTRLLVL.

The chain employs TRBV6-5 and TRBJ2-7, with 10 bases matching TRBD2. The germline gives CDR1 MNHEY, CDR2 SVGAGI. Germline trimming cut 6 bases from V and 3 bases from J; bases unmatched to any gene: 8. The CDR3 sequence is 15 residues long. This CDR3 reads CASRKKAGGIYEQYF. For the CDR3, the DNA is TGTGCCAGCAGGAAGAAAGCGGGAGGGATCTACGAGCAGTACTTC.

This CDR3 is CASSQVAVPTAEQYF. Written as DNA, the CDR3 is TGCGCCAGCAGCCAAGTCGCGGTACCCACCGCCGAGCAGTACTTC. The rearrangement uses TRBV4-1 and TRBJ2-7; D remains unclear. Germline assignment: CDR1 MGHRA and CDR2 YSYEKL. The CDR3 totals 15 residues. Trimming cost V 1 base and J 6 bases, with 16 bases left between them.

The chain couples TRBV6-5 to TRBJ1-2; D ambiguous. The CDR3 has 13 residues. Germline V gene lookup returns CDR1 MNHEY and CDR2 SVGAGI. V was clipped by 4 bases and J by 4 bases, with 10 bases between them. The CDR3 spells CASSSGKSYGYTF. CDR3 DNA sequence: TGTGCCAGCAGTTCGGGAAAGAGCTATGGCTACACCTTC.

The V and J genes are TRBV15 and TRBJ2-2, with a tentative D call TRBD1 (6 bases). V was trimmed by 3 bases and J by 3 bases, leaving 8 bases between them. Germline V lookup: CDR1 LNHNV, CDR2 YYDKDF (reference sequence). There are 14 residues in the CDR3. The CDR3 loop reads CATSSQGHTGELFF. CDR3 nucleotides: TGTGCCACCAGCAGTCAGGGGCACACCGGGGAGCTGTTTTTT. Combining the CDR3 with reference TRBV15 and TRBJ2-2 gives the whole variable domain DAMVIQNPRYQVTQFGKPVTLSCSQTLNHNVMYWYQQKSSQAPKLLFHYYDKDFNNEADTPDNFQSRRPNTSFCFLDIRSPGLGDTAMYLCATSSQGHTGELFFGEGSRLTVL.

The chain uses TRBV2 and TRBJ1-5; D unclear. The CDR3 has 13 residues. Between the trimmed V and J ends, which lost 3 bases and 6 bases, there was a span of 9 bases. Germline lookup yields CDR1 SNHLY and CDR2 FYNNEI. The DNA for the CDR3 is TGTGCCAGCAGTGAGGTATCGGTTCAGCCCCAGCATTTT. Amino acids: CASSEVSVQPQHF.

The rearrangement links TRBV18 to TRBJ1-4, with 7 nucleotides matching TRBD1. CDR1 is KGHSH, CDR2 LQKENI, per germline. The CDR3 covers 14 residues. Trimming removed 6 bases from V and 5 bases from J; junction bases left unmatched: 6. CDR3 sequence: CASSEGQQNEKLFF. The CDR3 bases are TGTGCCAGCTCGGAGGGACAGCAGAATGAAAAACTGTTTTTT.

The chain joins TRBV7-9 to TRBJ2-1; no clear D gene. V lost 1 base and J 9 bases, leaving 7 bases between the germline ends. The CDR3 has 12 residues. Germline-derived CDR1 and CDR2 are SEHNR and FQNEAQ (reference sequence). In DNA, the CDR3 is TGTGCCAGCAGCTTAGTGGCAGGTGAGCAGTTCTTC. Translated, it gives CASSLVAGEQFF.

The chain links TRBV11-3 to TRBJ1-3; D perhaps matches TRBD1 (5 bases). CDR1 is SGHNT and CDR2 is YENEEA in the germline V gene. V was cut by 8 bases and J by 8 bases, with 16 bases left in between. The CDR3 consists of 13 residues. This CDR3 is CASSTGFQDTIYF. The CDR3 nucleotides read TGTGCCAGCTCCACAGGATTCCAAGACACCATATATTTT.

V usage is TRBV11-2 and J usage is TRBJ1-2; D is uncertain. Trimming cost V 3 bases and J 7 bases, with 15 bases left between them. The CDR3 contains 14 residues. In germline, CDR1 is SGHAT, CDR2 FQNNGV. Written as DNA, the CDR3 is TGTGCCAGCAGCTTCGCGGGCCTTTACTTTGGCTACACCTTC. As protein: CASSFAGLYFGYTF.

The rearrangement uses TRBV5-4 and TRBJ2-7, with 13 bases that match TRBD2. Germline values: CDR1 SGHNT, CDR2 YYREEE (reference sequence). Unmatched junction bases numbered 5, after V lost 5 bases and J lost 3 bases. This CDR3 spans 15 amino acids. The CDR3 sequence: CASRTGTSGDYEQYF. In nucleotides, the CDR3 is TGTGCCAGCAGAACCGGGACTAGCGGGGACTACGAGCAGTACTTC.

V and J are TRBV7-2 and TRBJ2-2, with D unresolved. V lost 3 bases, J lost 3 bases, and 8 bases lay in between. The CDR3 contains 14 residues. Germline V gene sequence: CDR1 SGHTA, CDR2 FQGNSA. DNA of the CDR3: TGTGCCAGCAGCTTTATGGCTTACACCGGGGAGCTGTTTTTT. Residues: CASSFMAYTGELFF.

The chain uses TRBV5-1 and TRBJ1-1; D remains unclear. V gave up 3 bases and J gave up 5 bases, with 5 bases separating them. CDR1 is SGHRS and CDR2 is YFSETQ in the germline V gene. The CDR3 has 11 residues. CDR3 nucleotide sequence: TGCGCCAGCAGCTCACTTACTGAAGCTTTCTTT. Protein: CASSSLTEAFF.

The chain carries TRBV2 and TRBJ2-3; 8 bases fit TRBD2. The trim removed 6 bases at V and 2 bases at J, leaving 4 bases unmatched. This CDR3 is 14 amino acids long. Germline-derived CDR1 and CDR2 are SNHLY and FYNNEI. CDR3 sequence (DNA): TGTGCCAGCAGGCGAGCGGGAGACACAGATACGCAGTATTTT. This codes for CASRRAGDTDTQYF. The whole variable domain, remainder taken from reference TRBV2 and TRBJ2-3, is EPEVTQTPSHQVTQMGQEVILRCVPISNHLYFYWYRQILGQKVEFLVSFYNNEISEKSEIFDDQFSVERPDGSNFTLKIRSTKLEDSAMYFCASRRAGDTDTQYFGPGTRLTVL.

The chain couples TRBV4-2 to TRBJ1-1, with 12 bases aligning to TRBD1. The V gene end was trimmed by 4 bases and the J gene end by 5 bases; junction bases not matched to a gene: 5. There are 15 residues in the CDR3. Germline CDR1 reads LGHNA; CDR2 reads YNFKEQ. The CDR3 sequence: CASSREGQGATEAFF. In DNA, the CDR3 is TGTGCCAGCAGCCGAGAGGGACAGGGGGCAACTGAAGCTTTCTTT.

This chain joins TRBV3-1 (or the pseudogene TRBV3-2) and TRBJ1-6; TRBD1 matches 7 bases. Germline V lookup: CDR1 LGHDT, CDR2 YNNKEL (reference sequence). The CDR3 covers 16 residues. V lost 6 bases to trimming and J lost 4 bases; unmatched junction nucleotides: 9. CDR3 sequence (DNA): TGTGCCAGCAGGGAGAGGGACAGTCAGTATAATTCACCCCTCCACTTT. It is translated as CASRERDSQYNSPLHF.

This chain joins TRBV28 and TRBJ1-1; TRBD1 agrees at 8 bases. V lost 5 bases and J lost 5; bases outside the gene matches: 10. The CDR3 extends over 15 amino acids. CDR1 MDHEN and CDR2 SYDVKM come from the germline V gene. The CDR3 bases are TGTGCCAGCAGTGTCAGACAGGGGCGGAGTACTGAAGCTTTCTTT. Translating gives CASSVRQGRSTEAFF. Variable domain in full (rest from reference TRBV28 and TRBJ1-1): DVKVTQSSRYLVKRTGEKVFLECVQDMDHENMFWYRQDPGLGLRLIYFSYDVKMKEKGDIPEGYSVSREKKERFSLILESASTNQTSMYLCASSVRQGRSTEAFFGQGTRLTVV.

This chain connects TRBV18 to TRBJ2-7, with D maybe TRBD1 (6 bases). CDR3 length: 14 amino acids. Trimming cost V 3 bases and J 7 bases, with 16 bases left between them. Germline lookup yields CDR1 KGHSH and CDR2 LQKENI. The CDR3 nucleotides read TGTGCCAGCTCACCGGTCCCACAGGGTTTTGAGCAGTACTTC. This gives the protein CASSPVPQGFEQYF. Together with reference TRBV18 and TRBJ2-7, the CDR3 gives the full variable domain: NAGVMQNPRHLVRRRGQEARLRCSPMKGHSHVYWYRQLPEEGLKFMVYLQKENIIDESGMPKERFSAEFPKEGPSILRIQQVVRGDSAAYFCASSPVPQGFEQYFGPGTRLTVT.

This chain connects TRBV27 to TRBJ2-7, with 7 bases matching TRBD1. Germline CDR1 and CDR2: MNHEY and SMNVEV (reference sequence). This CDR3 spans 13 amino acids. Trimming at V came to 6 bases and at J to 2 bases, leaving 4 bases not matched to a gene. The CDR3 loop is CASSYTGAYEQYF. In DNA, the CDR3 is TGTGCCAGCAGCTATACAGGGGCCTACGAGCAGTACTTC.